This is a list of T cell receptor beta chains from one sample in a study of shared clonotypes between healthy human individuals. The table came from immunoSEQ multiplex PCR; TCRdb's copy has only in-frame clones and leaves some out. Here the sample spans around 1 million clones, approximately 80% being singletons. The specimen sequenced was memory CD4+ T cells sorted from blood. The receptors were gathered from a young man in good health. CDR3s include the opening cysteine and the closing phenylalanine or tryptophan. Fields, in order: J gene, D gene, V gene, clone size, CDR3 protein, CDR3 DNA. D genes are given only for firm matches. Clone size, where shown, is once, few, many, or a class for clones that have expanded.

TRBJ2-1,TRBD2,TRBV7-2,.,CASSTWTSGSNEQFF,TGTGCCAGCAGCACCTGGACTAGCGGGAGTAATGAGCAGTTCTTC
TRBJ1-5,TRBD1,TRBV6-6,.,CASSYSGTGNQPQHF,TGTGCCAGCAGTTATTCCGGGACAGGGAATCAGCCCCAGCATTTT
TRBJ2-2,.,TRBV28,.,CASSSPGVGTGELFF,TGTGCCAGCAGTTCTCCCGGGGTCGGCACCGGGGAGCTGTTTTTT
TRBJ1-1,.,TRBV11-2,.,CASSPGVVGAFF,TGTGCCAGCAGCCCAGGGGTAGTCGGAGCTTTCTTT
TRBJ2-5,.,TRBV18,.,CASSPGQSETQYF,TGTGCCAGCTCACCAGGGCAATCGGAGACCCAGTACTTC
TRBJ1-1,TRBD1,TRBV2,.,CASRGDRLNTEAFF,TGTGCCAGCAGGGGGGACAGGTTGAACACTGAAGCTTTCTTT
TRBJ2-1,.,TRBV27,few,CASRRANYNEQFF,TGTGCCAGCAGGCGGGCAAACTACAATGAGCAGTTCTTC
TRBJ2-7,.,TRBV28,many,CASSPLRTAYEQYF,TGTGCCAGCAGTCCCCTCCGAACAGCCTACGAGCAGTACTTC
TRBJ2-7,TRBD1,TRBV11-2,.,CASSGQAVRDF,TGTGCCAGCAGCGGACAGGCGGTACGGGACTTC
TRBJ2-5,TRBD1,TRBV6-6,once,CASSSRQGWRETQYF,TGTGCCAGCAGTTCTCGACAGGGGTGGAGGGAGACCCAGTACTTC
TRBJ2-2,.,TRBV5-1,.,CASSFEAANTGELFF,TGCGCCAGCAGCTTTGAAGCAGCGAACACCGGGGAGCTGTTTTTT
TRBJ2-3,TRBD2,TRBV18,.,CASASLLAGNKADTQYF,TGTGCCAGCGCTTCGCTACTAGCGGGGAACAAAGCAGATACGCAGTATTTT
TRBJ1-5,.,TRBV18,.,CASSPSVDQPQHF,TGTGCCAGCTCACCGAGTGTCGATCAGCCCCAGCATTTT
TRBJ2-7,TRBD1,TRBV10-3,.,CATKGASLYEQYF,TGTGCCACAAAGGGGGCGTCTCTCTACGAGCAGTACTTC
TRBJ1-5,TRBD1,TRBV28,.,CASYTGGDQPQHF,TGTGCCAGCTACACAGGGGGCGATCAGCCCCAGCATTTT
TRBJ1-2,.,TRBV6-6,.,CASKTTALEVGGYTF,TGTGCCAGCAAAACAACCGCCCTCGAGGTTGGCGGCTACACCTTC
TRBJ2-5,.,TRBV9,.,CASSARSDRGETQYF,TGTGCCAGCAGCGCCCGGTCCGATCGGGGGGAGACCCAGTACTTC
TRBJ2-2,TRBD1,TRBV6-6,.,CACMPRGTGGNGELFF,TGTGCCTGCATGCCGAGGGGGACAGGGGGCAACGGGGAGCTGTTTTTT
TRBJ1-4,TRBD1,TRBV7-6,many,CASSPGQGEEKLFF,TGTGCCAGCAGTCCTGGACAGGGGGAGGAAAAACTGTTTTTT
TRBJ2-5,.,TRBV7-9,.,CASSSTAVLRDGQETQYF,TGTGCCAGCAGCTCTACTGCCGTTCTACGGGATGGGCAAGAGACCCAGTACTTC
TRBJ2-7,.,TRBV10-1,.,CASSEGGTPYEQYF,TGCGCCAGCAGTGAGGGGGGGACCCCCTACGAGCAGTACTTC
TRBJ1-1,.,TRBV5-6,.,CASRGTSPGYLNTEAFF,TGTGCCAGCAGGGGGACATCCCCCGGCTATCTGAACACTGAAGCTTTCTTT
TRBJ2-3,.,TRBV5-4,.,CASSFGSLTDTQYF,TGTGCCAGCAGCTTCGGGAGTCTAACAGATACGCAGTATTTT
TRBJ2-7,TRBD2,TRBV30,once,CAWVTSGVTYEQYF,TGTGCCTGGGTGACTAGCGGAGTTACCTACGAGCAGTACTTC
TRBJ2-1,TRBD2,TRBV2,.,CASRARTSGIYNEQFF,TGTGCCAGCAGGGCCCGGACTAGCGGGATTTACAATGAGCAGTTCTTC
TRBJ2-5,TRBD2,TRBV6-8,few,CASRRAVIAGGETQYF,TGTGCCAGCAGGAGGGCTGTAATAGCGGGAGGAGAGACCCAGTACTTC
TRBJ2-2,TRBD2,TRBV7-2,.,CASRLAGGGSGELFF,TGTGCCAGCAGACTAGCGGGAGGTGGCTCCGGGGAGCTGTTTTTT
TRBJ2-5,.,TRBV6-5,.,CASSPQAEQETQYF,TGTGCCAGCAGTCCCCAAGCGGAACAAGAGACCCAGTACTTC